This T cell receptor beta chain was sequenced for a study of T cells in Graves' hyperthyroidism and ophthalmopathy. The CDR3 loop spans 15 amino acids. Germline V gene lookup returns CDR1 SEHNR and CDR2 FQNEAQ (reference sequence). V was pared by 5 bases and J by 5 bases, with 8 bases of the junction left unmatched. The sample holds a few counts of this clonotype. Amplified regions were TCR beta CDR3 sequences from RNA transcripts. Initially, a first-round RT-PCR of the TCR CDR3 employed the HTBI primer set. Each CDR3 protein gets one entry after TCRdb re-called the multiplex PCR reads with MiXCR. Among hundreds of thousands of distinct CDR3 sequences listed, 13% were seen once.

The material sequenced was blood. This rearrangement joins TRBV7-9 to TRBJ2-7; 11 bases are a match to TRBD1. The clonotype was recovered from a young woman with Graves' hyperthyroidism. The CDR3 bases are TGTGCCAGCAGCCCAGGACAGGGGGCAAAAAACGAGCAGTACTTC. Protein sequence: CASSPGQGAKNEQYF.